The 8 T cell receptor beta chains reported below all come from one sample, sequenced in a study of blood T cell repertoires in COVID-19. The method was immunoSEQ multiplex PCR; TCRdb's version includes in-frame clones alone and lacks a portion of them. The sample includes about 190,000 clones, around nine tenths of them seen just once. The sequencing sample was made of peripheral blood. Every receptor here comes from a man between 40 and 49 years old with acute or convalescent COVID-19.

The chain is built from TRBV9 and TRBJ2-1, with TRBD2 identical over 14 bases. In germline, CDR1 is SGDLS, CDR2 YYNGEE. The CDR3 contains 21 residues. Trimming cost V 8 bases and J 4 bases; bases outside gene matches: 23. For the CDR3, the DNA is TGTGCCAGTAGTACCCCGGGACTAGCGGGGGATCGCGTCCCCCTATACAATGAGCAGTTCTTC. It codes for CASSTPGLAGDRVPLYNEQFF.

This chain joins TRBV15 and TRBJ2-5, with TRBD2 as a possible D gene (5 bases). V was shortened by 5 bases and J by 3 bases, with 10 bases between the two germline ends. The CDR3 spans 13 residues. Germline V CDR1 and CDR2: LNHNV, YYDKDF (reference sequence). CDR3 sequence reads: CATSFWREETQYF. CDR3 coding DNA: TGTGCCACCAGCTTTTGGCGGGAAGAGACCCAGTACTTC.

This chain uses TRBV6-5 with TRBJ2-1; 8 positions agree with TRBD2. The CDR3 loop spans 14 amino acids. Germline CDR1 MNHEY, CDR2 SVGAGI. Losses at the gene ends were 6 bases for V and 2 bases for J; bases not matched to a gene: 3. Written as DNA, the CDR3 is TGTGCCAGCAGAGAGCGGGGGACCTACAATGAGCAGTTCTTC. Amino acids: CASRERGTYNEQFF.

The rearrangement links TRBV7-2 to TRBJ2-3, with TRBD2 identical over 7 bases. Germline loops: CDR1 SGHTA, CDR2 FQGNSA. J gave up 2 bases and V 5 bases, and 7 bases lay outside the gene matches. The CDR3 runs to 15 residues. The CDR3 protein is CASSPMGGDTDTQYF. CDR3 nucleotide sequence: TGTGCCAGCAGCCCTATGGGGGGGGACACAGATACGCAGTATTTT.

The count of this clone is one. The J gene is TRBJ1-4, the V gene TRBV14; D is perhaps TRBD1 (6 bases). The CDR3 has 13 residues. The germline V gene encodes CDR1 SGHDN and CDR2 FVKESK. The V and J ends lost 1 base and 13 bases respectively, with 13 bases between them. DNA of the CDR3: TGTGCCAGCAGCCAAGCACGCGGGGGGCCACTGTTTTTT. Amino acid sequence: CASSQARGGPLFF.

The chain uses TRBV18 and TRBJ1-1; D unresolved. V shed 4 bases and J shed 4 bases, with 13 bases lying between them. The CDR3 loop spans 14 amino acids. The germline V gene has CDR1 KGHSH and CDR2 LQKENI. Here the CDR3 reads CASSLSREATEAFF. CDR3 DNA sequence: TGTGCCAGCTCACTATCGAGGGAGGCCACTGAAGCTTTCTTT.

The rearrangement joins TRBV13 to TRBJ2-5; D unresolved. Germline V gene sequence: CDR1 PRHDT, CDR2 FYEKMQ (reference sequence). Trimming shortened V by 1 base and J by 1 base, and 4 bases separated the two germline ends. The CDR3 is 13 amino acids. CDR3 nucleotides: TGTGCCAGCAGCTTAGTGAGCCAAGAGACCCAGTACTTC. This encodes CASSLVSQETQYF.

The chain combines TRBV6-4 with TRBJ2-7; perhaps TRBD2 as D (5 bases). V lost 6 bases and J lost 6, with 12 bases in between. The germline gives CDR1 MRHNA, CDR2 SNTAGT. The CDR3 is 12 amino acids. DNA for the CDR3: TGTGCCAGCAGAGACCCGGGGAGCGAGCAGTACTTC. This sequence encodes CASRDPGSEQYF.